The text below deals with one T cell receptor beta chain. This clonotype came up once. This receptor's antigen is unknown. Base qualities are not recorded, but no much larger clone differs from it by a single base. The donors were 40 or so Caucasian individuals from Russia, aged 6 to 90 years, who were systemically healthy. Around 9.9 milliliters of peripheral blood were collected from each donor into EDTA-treated Vacutainer tubes. Ficoll-Paque density-gradient centrifugation was used to isolate PBMCs, with at least 6 million obtained per sample. Trizol reagent was used to extract total RNA from PBMCs, with at least 6 micrograms per sample. For every donor, flow cytometry on a PBMC aliquot measured the percentage of naive CD45RAhigh/CD27high T cells. The data were obtained in a study of blood T cells in healthy people across ages (dated by TCRdb to between 2015 and 2017). About the full investigation: In model experiments, template switching captured roughly one uniquely barcoded TCR beta cDNA molecule for every two T cells. Using the same blood draw, the study looked at two additional independent replicas of 1 million unique cDNA reads for two donors, one aged 18 to 30 and the other aged 80 or older. The study measured age-related changes in TCR beta repertoire diversity using deep sequencing normalized with unique cDNA molecular identifiers. Donors of different ages were randomly distributed across sequencing lanes to avoid experimental bias. Four age groups were formed from the donors: young (average roughly 16 years), middle-aged (just under 40), aged (under 70) and long-lived (82).

A distance of 9 bases separates the germline ends of V and J, which lose 6 bases and 3 bases respectively. CDR1 and CDR2, looked up from the germline V gene, are MDHEN and SYDVKM. Reading from cysteine to phenylalanine, the CDR3 counts 12 amino acids. Just CDR3 DNA is preserved here, 36 bases in frame from base 1. Broader findings and caveats from the paper: Because the CMV infection status of the donors was unknown, age-related changes in expanded clonotypes may potentially have been confounded. Since profiling was done on bulk unsorted PBMCs, naive and antigen-experienced compartments could not be conclusively compared. The percentage of naive T cells measured by flow cytometry correlated strongly with observed TCR beta diversity. As age increased, observed TCR beta diversity per million T cells dropped in a roughly linear way, and a significant reduction was already evident by age roughly 40. Estimates of total diversity based on one million sequenced T cells were regarded as lower bounds and as underestimates. Compared with the aged group, more naive CD4+ T cells, fewer expanded clones and increased TCR diversity were shown by the long-lived group, suggesting age selection.

Preparation of the library involved 5' RACE. Instrument used: Illumina HiSeq 2500. A second 7 to 11 cycle PCR used a sample-barcoded 5' primer and a J-beta primer mix. Each TCR beta cDNA molecule received a unique molecular identifier from a template-switch 5' adaptor carrying 12 random nucleotides. Each sample yielded at least 3 million CDR3-containing paired-end reads. The Mint cDNA synthesis kit, primed by a TRBC-specific oligonucleotide, was used to synthesize first-strand cDNA from all RNA. After uracil-DNA glycosylase treatment, a first 18-cycle PCR used universal primers M1SS and BC2_uni_R on all cDNA. From the authors' description of their analysis: For normalization, 1 million high-quality reads, each with a distinct molecular identifier, were randomly selected from each sample. Reads with shared molecular identifiers were discarded instead of being binned into consensus sequences. MiTCR, set to a Q25 quality threshold and the strictest error-elimination algorithm, was used for CDR3 identification, clonotype clustering and error correction. A nonparametric unseen species model with Euler transformation was used to estimate lower-bound total TCR beta diversity. Using fastp trimming at Q25 and MiXCR clonotype assembly, TCRdb reanalyzed the public sequencing data and kept in-frame beta chains. Identical CDR3 protein sequences are pooled into one entry, listed with their most common genes and DNA. In this record, the V and J calls reflect TCRdb's handling and not the investigators' own analysis. In all, the sample holds nearly 1 million distinct CDR3 sequences, and roughly half of those were seen once. The biggest ten clones account for about a fifth of the sample.

Sequenced sample: blood. This TCR was recovered from a woman aged 60 to 75 in good health. The receptor chain draws on TRBV28 and TRBJ2-7; a confident D gene designation cannot be given. Read as DNA, the sequence is TGTGCCAGCAGCCACAACGGCTACGAGCAGTACTTC. Translated, this gives CASSHNGYEQYF. The reference TRBV28 and TRBJ2-7 proteins fill in what lies around the CDR3, so the full variable domain reads DVKVTQSSRYLVKRTGEKVFLECVQDMDHENMFWYRQDPGLGLRLIYFSYDVKMKEKGDIPEGYSVSREKKERFSLILESASTNQTSMYLCASSHNGYEQYFGPGTRLTVT.